This is a list of T cell receptor beta chains from one sample in a study of neurological immune-mediated disorders. MiXCR, run by TCRdb on the 5' RACE reads, gives a single entry per CDR3 protein. Found here are 55,000 to 80,000 distinct CDR3 sequences, roughly 15% of them singletons; the top ten hold 4.6%. The sequencing sample was made of PBMCs. These receptor sequences come from a female donor with HTLV-1-associated myelopathy (HAM/TSP). The conserved cysteine and the conserved F or W are not part of the CDR3 here. A D gene is named only where the DNA matches it firmly.

V gene	D gene	J gene	CDR3 protein
TRBV12-3/TRBV12-4	TRBD2	TRBJ2-3	ASSPGTNIQPSTDTQY
TRBV7-2	NA	TRBJ2-5	ASSGPVRVETQY
TRBV20-1	NA	TRBJ2-7	SATPTREQY
TRBV10-3	NA	TRBJ2-5	AISESEDLWEEETQY
TRBV20-1	TRBD2	TRBJ2-1	SARSGRAGNEQF
TRBV5-1	NA	TRBJ1-1	ASSLAGRGTEAF
TRBV10-3	NA	TRBJ2-6	AFRNGANVLT
TRBV21-1	NA	TRBJ1-6	AGGSGGNSPLH
TRBV7-7	TRBD1	TRBJ2-7	ASSSPRTGGDEQY
TRBV18	NA	TRBJ2-1	ASSPLDRSSYNEQF
TRBV5-1	TRBD1	TRBJ2-7	ASSSKPGTGGIHYEQY
TRBV20-1	TRBD1	TRBJ1-3	SARAGLQGSGNTIY
TRBV10-3	NA	TRBJ1-6	AIRIDVYNSPLH
TRBV5-1	NA	TRBJ2-1	ASRLEPSNEQF
TRBV4-1	NA	TRBJ2-3	ASSQRPHGAEGDTQY
TRBV9	NA	TRBJ2-3	ASSTRTRGELNTQY
TRBV10-3	NA	TRBJ2-1	AAGVPQGASDEQF
TRBV28	TRBD2	TRBJ2-1	ASSFRDGTSTF
TRBV11-2	NA	TRBJ2-3	ASSSREGTDTQY
TRBV30	NA	TRBJ2-2	AWRSEGPELF
TRBV29-1	NA	TRBJ2-3	SVARWGEVTDTQY
TRBV5-1	NA	TRBJ1-5	ASTGGTHRTSNQPQH
TRBV2	NA	TRBJ2-2	ASCVNTGELF
TRBV6-4	NA	TRBJ2-3	ASSDSGGQGNPDTQY
TRBV10-3	NA	TRBJ2-7	AISEGTIGRQY
TRBV4-1	NA	TRBJ2-1	ASSQTLEDNEQF
TRBV11-2	NA	TRBJ2-3	ASSATTSDTQY
TRBV28	TRBD2	TRBJ2-7	ASGGVYEQY
TRBV6-2/TRBV6-3	TRBD2	TRBJ2-5	ASSPLGTSGGRYQETQY
TRBV4-1	TRBD2	TRBJ2-1	ASSQVGSGGATYNEQF
TRBV5-1	NA	TRBJ2-6	ASSPTPRGANVLT
TRBV7-2	TRBD2	TRBJ2-1	ASSLRSGGLVNEQF
TRBV9	NA	TRBJ1-4	ASSVEPVARLL
TRBV28	TRBD1	TRBJ2-1	ASSLTDRGRNEQF
TRBV27	TRBD1	TRBJ2-7	ASSLRSAGGLREQY
TRBV7-6	NA	TRBJ2-7	ASSLEGGDRAYEQY
TRBV20-1	NA	TRBJ2-2	SAITGQGGELF
TRBV12-3/TRBV12-4	NA	TRBJ2-3	ASRLRDTQY
TRBV12-3/TRBV12-4	TRBD1	TRBJ1-1	ASTQAGTGVVNTEAF
TRBV12-3/TRBV12-4	TRBD1	TRBJ1-5	ASSRGDSRNQPQH
TRBV28	NA	TRBJ2-5	ASSAPGLGKTQY
TRBV20-1	TRBD2	TRBJ2-7	SASSPPGLAGGLGEQY
TRBV12-3/TRBV12-4	NA	TRBJ2-6	ASSLSGLIRRVSGANVLT
TRBV27	TRBD2	TRBJ2-1	ASSNIAGGHNEQF
TRBV27	NA	TRBJ1-5	ASSPRPGGSNQPQH
TRBV5-1	TRBD1	TRBJ2-3	ASIFGQGGTDTQY
TRBV10-1	NA	TRBJ2-3	ASSESLQRDTQY
TRBV20-1	NA	TRBJ2-2	SSRRAVTGELF